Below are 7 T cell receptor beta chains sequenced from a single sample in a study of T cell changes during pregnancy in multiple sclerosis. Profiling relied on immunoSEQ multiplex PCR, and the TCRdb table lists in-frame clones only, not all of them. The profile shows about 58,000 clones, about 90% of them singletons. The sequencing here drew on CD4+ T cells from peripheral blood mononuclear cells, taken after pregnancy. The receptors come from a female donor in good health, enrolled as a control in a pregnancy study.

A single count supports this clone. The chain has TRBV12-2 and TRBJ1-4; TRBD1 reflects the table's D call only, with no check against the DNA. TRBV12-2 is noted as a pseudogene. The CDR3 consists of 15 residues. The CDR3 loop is CASRLLCPVNEKLFF. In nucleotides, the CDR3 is TGTGCAAGTCGCTTACTGTGTCCAGTTAATGAAAAACTGTTTTTT.

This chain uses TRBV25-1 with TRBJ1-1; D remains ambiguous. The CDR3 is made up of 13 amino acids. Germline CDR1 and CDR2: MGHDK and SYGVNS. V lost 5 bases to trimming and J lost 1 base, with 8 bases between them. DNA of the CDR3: TGTGCCAGCAGTTACCTAGGGAACACTGAAGCTTTCTTT. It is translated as CASSYLGNTEAFF.

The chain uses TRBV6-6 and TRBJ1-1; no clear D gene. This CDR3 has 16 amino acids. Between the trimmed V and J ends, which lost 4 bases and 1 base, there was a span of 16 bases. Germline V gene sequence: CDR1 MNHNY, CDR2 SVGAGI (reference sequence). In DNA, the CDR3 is TGTGCCAGCAGTTCGAGACCGGGAACTGGGAACACTGAAGCTTTCTTT. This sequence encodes CASSSRPGTGNTEAFF.

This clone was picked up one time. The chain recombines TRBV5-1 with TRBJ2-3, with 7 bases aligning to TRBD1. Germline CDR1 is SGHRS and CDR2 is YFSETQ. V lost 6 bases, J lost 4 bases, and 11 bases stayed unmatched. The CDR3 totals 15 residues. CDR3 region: CASTRLGGFPDTQYF. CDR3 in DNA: TGCGCCAGCACTCGTCTAGGGGGCTTCCCAGATACGCAGTATTTT.

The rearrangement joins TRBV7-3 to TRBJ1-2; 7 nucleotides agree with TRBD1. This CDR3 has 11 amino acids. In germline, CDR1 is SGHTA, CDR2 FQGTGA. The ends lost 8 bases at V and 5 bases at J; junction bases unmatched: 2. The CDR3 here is CASGTEYGYTF. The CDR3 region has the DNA TGTGCCAGCGGGACAGAATATGGCTACACCTTC.

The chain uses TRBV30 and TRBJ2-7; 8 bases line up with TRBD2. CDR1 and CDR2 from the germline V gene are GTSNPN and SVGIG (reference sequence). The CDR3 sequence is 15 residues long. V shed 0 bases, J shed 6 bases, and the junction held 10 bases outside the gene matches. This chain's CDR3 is CAWSVMAGGSGEQYF. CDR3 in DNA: TGTGCCTGGAGTGTGATGGCGGGGGGTTCAGGCGAGCAGTACTTC. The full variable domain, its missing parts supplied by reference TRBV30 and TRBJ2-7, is SQTIHQWPATLVQPVGSPLSLECTVEGTSNPNLYWYRQAAGRGLQLLFYSVGIGQISSEVPQNLSASRPQDRQFILSSKKLLLSDSGFYLCAWSVMAGGSGEQYFGPGTRLTVT.

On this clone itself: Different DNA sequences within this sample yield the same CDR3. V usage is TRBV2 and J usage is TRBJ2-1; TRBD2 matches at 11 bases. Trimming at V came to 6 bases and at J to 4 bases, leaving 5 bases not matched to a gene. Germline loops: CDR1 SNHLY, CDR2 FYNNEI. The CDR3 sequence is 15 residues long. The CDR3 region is CASSERLAGYNEQFF. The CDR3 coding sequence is TGTGCCAGCAGCGAACGACTAGCGGGGTACAATGAGCAGTTCTTC.